This TCR beta chain came from a study of blood T cells in healthy people across ages. The CDR3 has 12 residues. Trimming removed 0 bases at V and 7 bases at J, with 5 bases between. Per germline, CDR1 LGHNA and CDR2 YNFKEQ. This clonotype occurred many times. PCR was performed a second time for 7 to 11 cycles using a sample-barcoded 5' primer and a J-beta primer mix. One entry per CDR3 protein, called by TCRdb with MiXCR from the 5' RACE reads. The repertoire has hundreds of thousands of distinct CDR3 sequences, 32% of them found once; the top ten carry less than 20%. The chain uses TRBV4-2 and TRBJ2-3; D gene uncertain. The sequence was obtained from a woman older than 75 in good health. Material for sequencing was blood. In DNA, the CDR3 is TGTGCCAGCAGCCAAGATCGAAATACGCAGTATTTT. Its protein product is CASSQDRNTQYF.